The 20 T cell receptor beta chains presented below share a single source sample, sequenced in a study of Ad26.COV2.S vaccination and SARS-CoV-2 variants. Repertoires were generated with immunoSEQ multiplex PCR, while TCRdb's copy carries only in-frame clones and drops some. The repertoire has 250,000 or so clones, approximately 88% of them found once; the top ten carry about 2.8%. The treatment was: 15 to 20 received Ad26.COV2.S at low or high dose, single or two shots; 5 received placebo; per-sample allocation not given. The investigators took samples on day 63 after the first vaccine or placebo injection. Sequenced material: peripheral blood, taken in a trial of Ad26.COV2.S vaccine versus placebo. The receptors come from a person aged 18-60 years who received the Ad26.COV2.S COVID-19 vaccine or a placebo.

The chain joins TRBV4-1 to TRBJ2-3, with 7 positions matching TRBD1. The CDR3 length is 13 residues. Per germline, CDR1 MGHRA and CDR2 YSYEKL. V trimming: 4 bases; J trimming: 9 bases; junction bases outside the gene matches: 7. The CDR3 coding sequence is TGCGCCAGCAGCCCCACCAGCAGGGGGACGCAGTATTTT. Its protein product is CASSPTSRGTQYF.

The chain recombines TRBV6-5 with TRBJ2-3; perhaps TRBD1 as D (5 bases). This CDR3 has 12 residues. Germline V CDR1 and CDR2: MNHEY, SVGAGI. V was clipped by 10 bases and J by 9 bases, with 17 bases between them. This chain's CDR3 is CATSVDGHTQYF. CDR3 coding DNA: TGTGCCACCTCCGTGGACGGACACACGCAGTATTTT.

The V gene is TRBV6-5, the J gene TRBJ1-5, with 7 bases identical to TRBD1. This CDR3 contains 15 residues. Trimming took 7 bases from V and 1 from J; bases not matched to a gene: 7. Per the germline V gene, CDR1 is MNHEY and CDR2 is SVGAGI. This CDR3 reads CASKPPGQSNQPQHF. The CDR3 DNA reads TGTGCCAGCAAACCGCCGGGACAGAGCAATCAGCCCCAGCATTTT.

The chain uses TRBV13 and TRBJ2-3; TRBD1 matches at 8 bases. V trimming: 5 bases; J trimming: 4 bases; junction bases outside the gene matches: 8. CDR1 PRHDT and CDR2 FYEKMQ come from the germline V gene (reference sequence). This CDR3 comprises 15 residues. Written as DNA, the CDR3 is TGTGCCAGCAGCCCCCGGACAGGGATGGCAGATACGCAGTATTTT. This encodes CASSPRTGMADTQYF.

This clone was detected once. The sample contains more than one DNA sequence encoding this CDR3. The V gene is TRBV13, the J gene TRBJ1-6; a weak D match, TRBD1 (6 bases). Trimming removed 2 bases at V and 0 bases at J, with 8 bases between. Germline CDR1 and CDR2: PRHDT and FYEKMQ (reference sequence). The CDR3 has 16 amino acids. DNA for the CDR3: TGTGCCAGCAGCTTAACAGGGAGCTCCTATAATTCACCCCTCCACTTT. Residues: CASSLTGSSYNSPLHF.

The table lists this clone with a few counts. The chain is built from TRBV23-1 and TRBJ2-7; 10 bases agree with TRBD1. TRBV23-1 is designated an ORF whose function remains uncertain. This CDR3 has 12 amino acids. Germline trimming cut 0 bases from V and 13 bases from J; bases unmatched to any gene: 3. The CDR3 bases are TGCGCCAGCAGTCAATCCCGGGACAGGGGATACGTC. Its protein product is CASSQSRDRGYV.

The DNA of the CDR3 is TGTGCCAGCAGTGAGTTACGAGGGAACACTGAAGCTTTCTTT. Its translation: CASSELRGNTEAFF. The J gene is TRBJ1-1, the V gene TRBV6-1, with D uncertain. CDR3 length: 14 residues. V was shortened by 3 bases and J by 1 base, with 9 bases between the two germline ends. The germline V gene has CDR1 MNHNS and CDR2 SASEGT.

The chain couples TRBV19 to TRBJ2-2, with TRBD2 identical over 7 bases. CDR1 LNHDA and CDR2 SQIVND come from the germline V gene (reference sequence). The trim removed 5 bases at V and 4 bases at J, leaving 1 base unmatched. CDR3 length: 13 amino acids. The CDR3 here is CASSWTSTGELFF. In DNA, the CDR3 is TGTGCCAGTAGTTGGACTAGCACCGGGGAGCTGTTTTTT.

The chain uses TRBV7-2 and TRBJ1-3, with TRBD1 as a possible D gene (6 bases). Trimming pared 1 base from V and 3 bases from J, leaving 16 bases between. This CDR3 is 17 amino acids long. CDR1 and CDR2 from the germline V gene are SGHTA and FQGNSA. For the CDR3, the DNA is TGTGCCAGCAGCTTAGGTTGGTCGGGGGCACGTGGAAACACCATATATTTT. This encodes CASSLGWSGARGNTIYF.

The chain carries TRBV28 and TRBJ2-1; D remains unclear. The CDR3 loop spans 15 amino acids. CDR1 MDHEN and CDR2 SYDVKM come from the germline V gene. The V gene lost 7 bases and the J gene lost 6 bases, with 19 bases spanning the gap. The CDR3 sequence is CASTRLIAEGNEQFF. As DNA, the CDR3 is TGTGCCAGCACGCGGCTCATCGCCGAAGGCAATGAGCAGTTCTTC.

The genes are TRBV19 and TRBJ1-1, with 9 bases identical to TRBD1. This CDR3 is 12 amino acids long. V lost 8 bases, J lost 4 bases, and 2 bases stayed unmatched. The V gene's germline CDR1 is LNHDA and CDR2 SQIVND (reference sequence). Written as DNA, the CDR3 is TGTGCCAGTGACAGGGGGGCCACTGAAGCTTTCTTT. Amino acids: CASDRGATEAFF.

This clone was seen just once. The V and J genes are TRBV19 and TRBJ1-5; weak D call: TRBD1 (6 bases). V was cut by 4 bases and J by 1 base, with 17 bases left in between. CDR3 length: 17 amino acids. Germline values: CDR1 LNHDA, CDR2 SQIVND (reference sequence). This CDR3 is CASSTHRATISNQPQHF. In nucleotides, the CDR3 is TGTGCCAGTAGTACCCACAGGGCGACGATAAGCAATCAGCCCCAGCATTTT.

This chain connects TRBV27 to TRBJ2-2; either TRBD1 or TRBD2 may supply D (5 bases each). The germline CDR1 and CDR2 sequences are MNHEY and SMNVEV (reference sequence). CDR3 length equals 17 residues. Trimming cost V 1 base and J 6 bases, with 18 bases left between them. CDR3 in amino acids: CASSLLEAQRGPGELFF. The CDR3 bases are TGTGCCAGCAGTTTATTGGAGGCACAAAGGGGTCCCGGGGAGCTGTTTTTT.

Here the CDR3 DNA reads TGTGCCTGGAGAGTACGGGGGCAGGGCCCCCAGCCCCAGCATTTT. Residues: CAWRVRGQGPQPQHF. The chain uses TRBV30 and TRBJ1-5; a possible D gene is TRBD1 (6 bases). The CDR3 has 15 residues. Germline V CDR1 and CDR2: GTSNPN, SVGIG (reference sequence). V lost 3 bases and J lost 7, with 19 bases in between.

V gene TRBV5-5 combines with J gene TRBJ2-7, with 9 bases identical to TRBD1. Per the germline V gene, CDR1 is SGHKS and CDR2 is YYEKEE (reference sequence). This CDR3 is built from 16 residues. The trim removed 3 bases at V and 3 bases at J, leaving 10 bases unmatched. The CDR3 coding sequence is TGTGCCAGCAGCTCTAACCCGGGACAGGGTCTCTACGAGCAGTACTTC. Its protein product is CASSSNPGQGLYEQYF.

There are many counts of this clone. CDR3 sequence reads: CASSIGTSGYNEQFF. For the CDR3, the DNA is TGTGCCAGCAGTATCGGGACTAGCGGATACAATGAGCAGTTCTTC. The chain is built from TRBV6-5 and TRBJ2-1, with 11 nucleotides matching TRBD2. CDR3 length equals 15 residues. The germline V gene has CDR1 MNHEY and CDR2 SVGAGI. The junction had 4 bases not matched to a gene; V was cut back by 5 bases and J by 4 bases.

The V and J genes are TRBV30 and TRBJ1-4; no firm D call. Trimming pared 0 bases from V and 2 bases from J, leaving 10 bases between. From germline, CDR1 is GTSNPN and CDR2 SVGIG (reference sequence). This CDR3 region has 15 residues. CDR3 nucleotide sequence: TGTGCCTGGAGTGTGGGTGTCAGGACTAATGAAAAACTGTTTTTT. As protein: CAWSVGVRTNEKLFF.

This chain connects TRBV18 to TRBJ1-5, with unresolved D. Germline V gene data show CDR1 as KGHSH and CDR2 as LQKENI. The CDR3 sequence is 17 residues long. Trimming removed 1 base from V and 5 bases from J, with 18 bases in between. The CDR3 DNA reads as TGTGCCAGCTCACCACGTCCTCAAACCCCACGGGATCAGCCCCAGCATTTT. This codes for CASSPRPQTPRDQPQHF.

The J gene is TRBJ2-3, the V gene TRBV7-3; TRBD2 matches 10 bases. The CDR3 has 15 amino acids. Losses at the gene ends were 5 bases for V and 3 bases for J; bases not matched to a gene: 5. The germline CDR1 and CDR2 sequences are SGHTA and FQGTGA. CDR3 amino acids: CASSRSGRGTDTQYF. The CDR3 region has the DNA TGTGCCAGCAGCCGGAGCGGGAGGGGGACAGATACGCAGTATTTT.

This clone was seen more than once but under ten times. This CDR3 reads CASSGGFGRASNWKQFF. DNA of the CDR3: TGCGCCAGCAGTGGGGGATTCGGGAGGGCCAGTAATTGGAAGCAGTTCTTC. The chain recombines TRBV5-1 with TRBJ2-1, with 8 bases that match TRBD2. The V and J ends lost 5 bases and 11 bases, in that order; junction bases with no gene match: 21. In germline, CDR1 is SGHRS, CDR2 YFSETQ. The CDR3 is made up of 17 amino acids. The full variable domain, in which reference TRBV5-1 and TRBJ2-1 provide the parts outside the CDR3, is KAGVTQTPRYLIKTRGQQVTLSCSPISGHRSVSWYQQTPGQGLQFLFEYFSETQRNKGNFPGRFSGRQFSNSRSEMNVSTLELGDSALYLCASSGGFGRASNWKQFFGPGTRLTVL.